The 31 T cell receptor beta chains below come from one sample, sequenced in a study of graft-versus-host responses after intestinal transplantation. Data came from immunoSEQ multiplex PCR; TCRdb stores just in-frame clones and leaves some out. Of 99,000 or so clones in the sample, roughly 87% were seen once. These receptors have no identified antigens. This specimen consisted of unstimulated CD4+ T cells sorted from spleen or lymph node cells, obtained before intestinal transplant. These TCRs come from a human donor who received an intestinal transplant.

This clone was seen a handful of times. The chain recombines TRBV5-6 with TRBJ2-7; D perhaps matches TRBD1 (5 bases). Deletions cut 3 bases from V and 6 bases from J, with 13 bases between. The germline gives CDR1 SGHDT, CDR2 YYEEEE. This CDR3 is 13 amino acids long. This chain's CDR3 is CASSWARGGEQYF. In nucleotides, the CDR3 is TGTGCCAGCAGCTGGGCTAGGGGCGGCGAGCAGTACTTC.

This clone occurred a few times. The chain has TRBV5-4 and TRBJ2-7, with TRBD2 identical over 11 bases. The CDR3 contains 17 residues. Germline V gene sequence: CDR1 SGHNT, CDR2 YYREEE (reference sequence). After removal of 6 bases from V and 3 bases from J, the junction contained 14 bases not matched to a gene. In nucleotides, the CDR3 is TGTGCCAGCACTGACGGTAGTACTAGCGGGAGTGGCTACGAGCAGTACTTC. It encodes CASTDGSTSGSGYEQYF.

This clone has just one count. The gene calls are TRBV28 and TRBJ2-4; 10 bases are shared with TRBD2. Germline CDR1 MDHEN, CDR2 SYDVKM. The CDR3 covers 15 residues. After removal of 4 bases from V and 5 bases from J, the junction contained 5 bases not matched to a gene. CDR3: CASSSTGLAENIQYF. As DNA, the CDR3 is TGTGCCAGCAGTTCTACCGGACTAGCGGAAAACATTCAGTACTTC.

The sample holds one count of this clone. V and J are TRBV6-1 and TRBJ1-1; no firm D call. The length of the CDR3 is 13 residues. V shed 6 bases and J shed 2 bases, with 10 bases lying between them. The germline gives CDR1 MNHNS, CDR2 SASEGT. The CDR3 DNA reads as TGTGCCAGCAGATCTTTCTTAAACACTGAAGCTTTCTTT. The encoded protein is CASRSFLNTEAFF.

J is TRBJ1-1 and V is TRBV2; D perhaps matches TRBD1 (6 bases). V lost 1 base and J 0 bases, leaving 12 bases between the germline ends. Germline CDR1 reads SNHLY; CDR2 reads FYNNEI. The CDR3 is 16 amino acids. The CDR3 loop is CASSEEGGTLNTEAFF. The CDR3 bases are TGTGCCAGCAGTGAAGAGGGGGGGACCCTGAACACTGAAGCTTTCTTT.

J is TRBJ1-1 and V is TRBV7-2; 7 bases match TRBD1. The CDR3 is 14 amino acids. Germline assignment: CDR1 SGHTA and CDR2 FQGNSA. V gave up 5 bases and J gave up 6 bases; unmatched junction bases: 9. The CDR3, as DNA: TGTGCCAGCAGCATAAGACAGGGTAGAGCTGAAGCTTTCTTT. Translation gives CASSIRQGRAEAFF.

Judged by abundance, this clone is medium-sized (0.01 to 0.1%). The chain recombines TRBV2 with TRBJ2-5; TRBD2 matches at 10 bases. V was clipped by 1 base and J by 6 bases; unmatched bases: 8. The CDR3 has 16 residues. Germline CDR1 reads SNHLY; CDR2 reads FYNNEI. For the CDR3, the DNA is TGTGCCAGCAGTGAAGGTCTAGCGGGAGTTAGGAAGACCCAGTACTTC. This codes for CASSEGLAGVRKTQYF.

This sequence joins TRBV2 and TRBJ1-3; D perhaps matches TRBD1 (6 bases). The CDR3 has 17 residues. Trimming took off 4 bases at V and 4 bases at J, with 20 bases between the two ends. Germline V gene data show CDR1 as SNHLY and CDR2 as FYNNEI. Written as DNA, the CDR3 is TGTGCCAGCAGTGCTTTATTGATACAGGGCTCCGGAAACACCATATATTTT. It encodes CASSALLIQGSGNTIYF. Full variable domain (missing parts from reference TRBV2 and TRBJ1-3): EPEVTQTPSHQVTQMGQEVILRCVPISNHLYFYWYRQILGQKVEFLVSFYNNEISEKSEIFDDQFSVERPDGSNFTLKIRSTKLEDSAMYFCASSALLIQGSGNTIYFGEGSWLTVV.

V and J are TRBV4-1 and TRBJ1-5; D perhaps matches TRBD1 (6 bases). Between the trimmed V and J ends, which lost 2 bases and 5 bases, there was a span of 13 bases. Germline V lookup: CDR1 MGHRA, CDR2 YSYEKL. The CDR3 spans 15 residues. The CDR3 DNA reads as TGCGCCAGCAGCCAACGGGACATTTTAGATCAGCCCCAGCATTTT. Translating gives CASSQRDILDQPQHF.

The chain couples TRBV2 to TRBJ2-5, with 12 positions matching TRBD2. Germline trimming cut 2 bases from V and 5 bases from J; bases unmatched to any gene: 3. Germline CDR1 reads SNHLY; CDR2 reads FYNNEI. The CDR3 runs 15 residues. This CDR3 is CASSETSGGMETQYF. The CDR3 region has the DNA TGTGCCAGCAGTGAAACTAGCGGGGGGATGGAGACCCAGTACTTC.

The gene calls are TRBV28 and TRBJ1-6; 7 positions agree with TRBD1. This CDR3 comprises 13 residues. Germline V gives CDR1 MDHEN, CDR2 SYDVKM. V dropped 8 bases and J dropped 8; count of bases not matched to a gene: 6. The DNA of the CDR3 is TGTGCCAGCCTCAACAGGGGTTATTCACCCCTCCACTTT. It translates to CASLNRGYSPLHF.

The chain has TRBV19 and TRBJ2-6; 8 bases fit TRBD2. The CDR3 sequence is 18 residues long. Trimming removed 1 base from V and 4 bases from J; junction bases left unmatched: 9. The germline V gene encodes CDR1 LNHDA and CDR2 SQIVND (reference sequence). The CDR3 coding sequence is TGTGCCAGTAGTATAGTGAGGGCGGGAGGTGCAGGGGCCAACGTCCTGACTTTC. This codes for CASSIVRAGGAGANVLTF.

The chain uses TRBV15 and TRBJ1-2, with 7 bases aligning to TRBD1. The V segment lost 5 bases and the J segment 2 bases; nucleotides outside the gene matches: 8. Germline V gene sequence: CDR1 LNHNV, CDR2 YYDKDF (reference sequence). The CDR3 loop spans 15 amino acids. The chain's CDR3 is CATSGRGLENYGYTF. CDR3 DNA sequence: TGTGCCACCAGCGGGAGGGGGCTGGAAAACTATGGCTACACCTTC.

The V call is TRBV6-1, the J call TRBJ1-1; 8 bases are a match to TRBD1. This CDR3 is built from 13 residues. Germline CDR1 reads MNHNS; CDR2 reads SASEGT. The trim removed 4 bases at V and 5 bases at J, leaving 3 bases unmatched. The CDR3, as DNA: TGTGCCAGCAGTGGACAGGGGAGGACTGAAGCTTTCTTT. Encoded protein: CASSGQGRTEAFF.

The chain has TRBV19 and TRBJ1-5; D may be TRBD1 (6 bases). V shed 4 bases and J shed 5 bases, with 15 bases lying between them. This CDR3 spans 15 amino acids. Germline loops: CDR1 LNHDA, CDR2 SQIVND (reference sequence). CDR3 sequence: CASSTFRGPHQPQHF. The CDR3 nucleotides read TGTGCCAGTAGTACATTCAGGGGTCCCCATCAGCCCCAGCATTTT.

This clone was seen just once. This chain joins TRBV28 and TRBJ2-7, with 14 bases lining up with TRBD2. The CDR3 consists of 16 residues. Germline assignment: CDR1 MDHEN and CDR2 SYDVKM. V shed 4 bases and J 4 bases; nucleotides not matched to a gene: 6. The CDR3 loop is CASSSPGLAGEYEQYF. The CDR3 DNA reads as TGTGCCAGCAGTTCCCCGGGACTAGCGGGAGAGTACGAGCAGTACTTC.

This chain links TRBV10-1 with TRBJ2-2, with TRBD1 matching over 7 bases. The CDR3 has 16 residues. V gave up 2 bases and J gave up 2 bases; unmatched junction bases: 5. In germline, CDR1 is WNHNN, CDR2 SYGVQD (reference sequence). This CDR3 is CASSEIGTANTGELFF. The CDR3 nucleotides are TGCGCCAGCAGTGAGATCGGGACAGCCAACACCGGGGAGCTGTTTTTT.

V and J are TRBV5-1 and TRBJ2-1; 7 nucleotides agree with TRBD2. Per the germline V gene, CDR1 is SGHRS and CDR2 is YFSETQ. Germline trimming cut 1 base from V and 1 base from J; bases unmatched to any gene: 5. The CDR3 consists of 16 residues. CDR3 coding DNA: TGCGCCAGCAGCTTGTTCGGGGGGAGGTCCTACAATGAGCAGTTCTTC. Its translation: CASSLFGGRSYNEQFF.

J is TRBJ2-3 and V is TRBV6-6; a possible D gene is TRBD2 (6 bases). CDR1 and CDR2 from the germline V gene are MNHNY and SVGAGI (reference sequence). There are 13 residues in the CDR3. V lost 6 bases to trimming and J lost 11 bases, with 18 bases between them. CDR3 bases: TGTGCCAGCAGACGGGACTTCCTGGGGGGGCAGTATTTT. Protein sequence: CASRRDFLGGQYF.

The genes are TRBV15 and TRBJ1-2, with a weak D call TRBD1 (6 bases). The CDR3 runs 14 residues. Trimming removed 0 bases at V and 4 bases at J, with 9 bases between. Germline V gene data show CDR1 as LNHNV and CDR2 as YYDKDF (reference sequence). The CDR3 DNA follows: TGTGCCACCAGCAGAGACAGGGGAATCTATGGCTACACCTTC. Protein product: CATSRDRGIYGYTF.

CDR3 sequence reads: CASSTGTGSMALHF. The CDR3 nucleotides read TGTGCCAGCAGTACCGGGACAGGATCCATGGCCCTCCACTTT. The chain recombines TRBV7-9 with TRBJ1-6; 8 bases fit TRBD1. CDR3 length equals 14 residues. V dropped 6 bases and J dropped 14; count of bases not matched to a gene: 12. Per the germline V gene, CDR1 is SEHNR and CDR2 is FQNEAQ (reference sequence). The full variable domain, with the rest looked up from reference TRBV7-9 and TRBJ1-6, is DTGVSQNPRHKITKRGQNVTFRCDPISEHNRLYWYRQTLGQGPEFLTYFQNEAQLEKSRLLSDRFSAERPKGSFSTLEIQRTEQGDSAMYLCASSTGTGSMALHFGNGTRLTVT.

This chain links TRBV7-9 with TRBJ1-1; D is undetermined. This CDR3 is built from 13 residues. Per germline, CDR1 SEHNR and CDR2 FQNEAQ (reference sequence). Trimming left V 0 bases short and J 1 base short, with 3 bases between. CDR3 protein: CASSLAGNTEAFF. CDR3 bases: TGTGCCAGCAGCTTAGCGGGGAACACTGAAGCTTTCTTT.

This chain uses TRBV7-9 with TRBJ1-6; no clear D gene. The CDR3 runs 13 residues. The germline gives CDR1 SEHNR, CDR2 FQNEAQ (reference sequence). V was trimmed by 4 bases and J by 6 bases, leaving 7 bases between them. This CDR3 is CASSWAPNSPLHF. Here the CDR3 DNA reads TGTGCCAGCAGCTGGGCCCCTAATTCACCCCTCCACTTT.

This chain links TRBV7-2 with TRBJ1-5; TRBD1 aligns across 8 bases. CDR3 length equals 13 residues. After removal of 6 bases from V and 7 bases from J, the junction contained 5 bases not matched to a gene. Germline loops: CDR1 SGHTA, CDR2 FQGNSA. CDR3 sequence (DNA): TGTGCCAGCAGTCTCAGGGGGCGGCAGCCCCAGCATTTT. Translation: CASSLRGRQPQHF. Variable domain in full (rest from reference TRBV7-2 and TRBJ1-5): GAGVSQSPSNKVTEKGKDVELRCDPISGHTALYWYRQSLGQGLEFLIYFQGNSAPDKSGLPSDRFSAERTGGSVSTLTIQRTQQEDSAVYLCASSLRGRQPQHFGDGTRLSIL.

CDR3: CATRDRGQETQYF. The CDR3 bases are TGTGCCACCCGAGACAGGGGACAAGAGACCCAGTACTTC. This chain connects TRBV19 to TRBJ2-5, with 8 bases aligning to TRBD1. V was clipped by 10 bases and J by 2 bases; unmatched bases: 6. CDR3 length equals 13 residues. Germline V gives CDR1 LNHDA, CDR2 SQIVND (reference sequence).

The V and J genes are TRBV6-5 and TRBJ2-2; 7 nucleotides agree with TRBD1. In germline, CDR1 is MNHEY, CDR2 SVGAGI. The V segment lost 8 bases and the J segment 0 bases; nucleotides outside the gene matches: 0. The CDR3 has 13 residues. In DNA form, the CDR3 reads TGTGCCAGCCAGGGGGCGAACACCGGGGAGCTGTTTTTT. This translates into CASQGANTGELFF.

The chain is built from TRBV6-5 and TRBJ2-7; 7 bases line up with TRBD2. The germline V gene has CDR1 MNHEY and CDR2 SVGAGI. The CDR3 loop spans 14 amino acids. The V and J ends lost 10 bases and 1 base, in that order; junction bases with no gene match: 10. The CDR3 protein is CATTGGFPSYEQYF. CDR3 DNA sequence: TGTGCCACCACCGGGGGGTTTCCGTCCTACGAGCAGTACTTC.

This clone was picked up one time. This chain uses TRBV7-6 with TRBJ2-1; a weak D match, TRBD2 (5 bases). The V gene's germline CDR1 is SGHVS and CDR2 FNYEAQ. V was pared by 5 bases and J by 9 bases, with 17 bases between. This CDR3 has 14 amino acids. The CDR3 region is CASSTRTSGGEQFF. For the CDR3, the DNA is TGTGCCAGCAGCACCCGGACCAGCGGCGGTGAGCAGTTCTTC.

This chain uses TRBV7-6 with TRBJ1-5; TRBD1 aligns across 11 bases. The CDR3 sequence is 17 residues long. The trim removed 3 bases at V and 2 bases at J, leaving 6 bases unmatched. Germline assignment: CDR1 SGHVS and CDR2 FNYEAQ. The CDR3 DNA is TGTGCCAGCAGCTTGGATGGACAGGGGGCGGGCAATCAGCCCCAGCATTTT. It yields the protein CASSLDGQGAGNQPQHF.

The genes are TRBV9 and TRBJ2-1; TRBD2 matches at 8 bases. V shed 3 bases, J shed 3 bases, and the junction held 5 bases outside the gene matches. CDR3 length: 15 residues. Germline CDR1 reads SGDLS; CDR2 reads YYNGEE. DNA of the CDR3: TGTGCCAGCAGCGCCGGGGGGGCCGGCTACAATGAGCAGTTCTTC. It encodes CASSAGGAGYNEQFF.

The CDR3 DNA reads TGTGCCAGCAGCTTATTCAAAGGCGGGTTCCAAGAGACCCAGTACTTC. Its translation: CASSLFKGGFQETQYF. This chain uses TRBV11-1 with TRBJ2-5; tentatively, D is TRBD2 (5 bases). Germline V gene sequence: CDR1 SGHAT, CDR2 FQDESV (reference sequence). CDR3 length: 16 residues. Deletions cut 2 bases from V and 1 base from J, with 14 bases between.